These T cell receptor beta chains were read from a single sample in a study of T-cell memory formation after mild COVID-19. TCRdb processed the 5' RACE reads anew with MiXCR; each CDR3 protein has one entry. The sample lists approximately 580,000 distinct CDR3 sequences; roughly 20% were seen once. Material for sequencing was PBMCs or a T cell subset sorted from them (not recorded which). These receptors came from an adult woman who had mild COVID-19 (a few samples of this study predate the infection). Cell type and time point are not known. CDR3s include the opening cysteine and the closing phenylalanine or tryptophan. A D gene is named only where the DNA matches it firmly. Size values are once, few and many counts, or a class for expanded clones, and some rows have none.

clone_size	v_call	d_call	j_call	cdr3_nt	cdr3_aa
-	TRBV6-5	-	TRBJ2-5	TGTGCCAGCAGCCCCGACAGGAAGGAGACCCAGTACTTC	CASSPDRKETQYF
few	TRBV2	-	TRBJ2-5	TGTGCCAGCAGTGCGTACGGGACACAACAAGAGACCCAGTACTTC	CASSAYGTQQETQYF
few	TRBV9	-	TRBJ1-2	TGTGCCAGCAGCGTAGATCAGGGAGGTTATGGCTACACCTTC	CASSVDQGGYGYTF
-	TRBV3-1	-	TRBJ1-1	TGTGCCAGCAGACCCGCGGGGGCTGAAGCTTTCTTT	CASRPAGAEAFF
many	TRBV29-1	TRBD1	TRBJ1-4	TGCAGCGTCGACCTTACAGGGGGGAGTGAAAAACTGTTTTTT	CSVDLTGGSEKLFF
-	TRBV12-3/TRBV12-4	TRBD1	TRBJ1-3	TGTGCCAGCAGTTTATCCTCCGGGACAGGGTTCGGAAACACCATATATTTT	CASSLSSGTGFGNTIYF
few	TRBV2	-	TRBJ2-7	TGTGCCAGCAGTACAGGTCCCACCTACGAGCAGTACTTC	CASSTGPTYEQYF
many	TRBV5-1	-	TRBJ2-1	TGCGCCAGCAGCTCCCAAAACAATGAGCAGTTCTTC	CASSSQNNEQFF
-	TRBV6-1	-	TRBJ1-3	TGTGCCAGCAAGAGGGGCGCCCTGGACACCATATATTTT	CASKRGALDTIYF
-	TRBV10-2	-	TRBJ1-2	TGCGCCAGCAGTGAGTCGTGGGGGGCCCCGACCTATGGCTACACCTTC	CASSESWGAPTYGYTF
few	TRBV11-3	-	TRBJ2-6	TGTGCCAGCAGCCGGACAGCGTTCTCTGGGGCCAACGTCCTGACTTTC	CASSRTAFSGANVLTF
-	TRBV15	TRBD1	TRBJ2-4	TGTGCCACCCGCCAAAGGGCCCAGGGGGCCTTTACCAAAAACATTCAGTACTTC	CATRQRAQGAFTKNIQYF
-	TRBV5-1	-	TRBJ1-1	TGCGCCAGCAGGCGGGACACGCGCGCCGGGGGCACTGAAGCTTTCTTT	CASRRDTRAGGTEAFF
-	TRBV6-6	-	TRBJ2-3	TGTGCCAGCAGTTACAACCCCTCGGCGGGATCCCTAGATACGCAGTATTTT	CASSYNPSAGSLDTQYF
-	TRBV14	-	TRBJ2-1	TGTGCCAGCAGCTCCCGGCGGGGAACTGCGGATGAGCAGTTCTTC	CASSSRRGTADEQFF
-	TRBV7-2	-	TRBJ2-7	TGTGCCAGCAGCCCCCTGCGTAGGTTGGGAGAACGCGAGCAGTACTTC	CASSPLRRLGEREQYF
-	TRBV5-6	TRBD1	TRBJ1-1	TGTGCCAGCAGCTTTGAAGGGGGCGGAAAAACTGAAGCTTTCTTT	CASSFEGGGKTEAFF
few	TRBV24-1	-	TRBJ2-3	TGTGCCACCAGTGAGACCCTAAGGGGCTCGGGCGATACGCAGTATTTT	CATSETLRGSGDTQYF
few	TRBV7-2	TRBD1	TRBJ1-2	TGTGCCAGCAGCTTAAAGGGGGGACAGGGCCTTGGCTACACCTTC	CASSLKGGQGLGYTF
few	TRBV5-4	TRBD2	TRBJ2-5	TGTGCCAGCAGCCCCGGGACTAGCGGAGAGACCCAGTACTTC	CASSPGTSGETQYF
many	TRBV10-3	-	TRBJ2-7	TGTGCCATCTCGGAGGTTTCCTCCTACGAGCAGTACTTC	CAISEVSSYEQYF
-	TRBV15	TRBD1	TRBJ1-2	TGTGCCACCAGCAGAGTGGGACAGGGTGGCGGCTACACCTTC	CATSRVGQGGGYTF
-	TRBV7-6	-	TRBJ2-7	TGTGCCAGCAGCCCAGGGCATACCTACGAGCAGTACTTC	CASSPGHTYEQYF